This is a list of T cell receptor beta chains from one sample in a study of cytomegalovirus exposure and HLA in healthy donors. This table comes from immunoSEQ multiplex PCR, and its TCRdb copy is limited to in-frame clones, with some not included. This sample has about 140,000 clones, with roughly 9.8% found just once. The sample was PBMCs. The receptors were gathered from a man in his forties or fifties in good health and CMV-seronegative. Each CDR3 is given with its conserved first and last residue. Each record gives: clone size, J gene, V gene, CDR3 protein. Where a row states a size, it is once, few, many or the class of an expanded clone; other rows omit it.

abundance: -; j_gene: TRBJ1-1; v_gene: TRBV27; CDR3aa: CASSPRGTEAFF
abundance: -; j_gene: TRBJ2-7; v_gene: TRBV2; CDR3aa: CASSEQGETYEQYF
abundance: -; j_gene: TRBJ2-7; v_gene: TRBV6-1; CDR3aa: CASSEARQGTYEQYF
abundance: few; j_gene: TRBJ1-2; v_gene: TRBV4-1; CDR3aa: CASSPGGSVYGYTF
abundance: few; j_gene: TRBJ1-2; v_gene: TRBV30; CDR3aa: CAWSVGRVYGYTF
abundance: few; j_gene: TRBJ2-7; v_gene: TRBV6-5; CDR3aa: CASSRNRGTGEEQYF
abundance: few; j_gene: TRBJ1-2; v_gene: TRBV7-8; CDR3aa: CASSFRQARYGYTF
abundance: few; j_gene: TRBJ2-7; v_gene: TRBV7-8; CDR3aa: CASSALAGVPYEQYF
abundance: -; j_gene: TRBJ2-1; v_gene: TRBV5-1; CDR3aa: CASSYGLAGGLSSYNEQFF
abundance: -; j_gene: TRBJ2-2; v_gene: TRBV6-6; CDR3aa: CASRASGGKDTGELFF
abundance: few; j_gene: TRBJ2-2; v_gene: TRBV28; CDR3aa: CASSVGHRNTGELFF
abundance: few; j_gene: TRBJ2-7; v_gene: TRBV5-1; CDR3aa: CASSFTTGGSFEQYF
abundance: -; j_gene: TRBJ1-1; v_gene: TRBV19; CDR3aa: CASSIGRGQVDTEAFF
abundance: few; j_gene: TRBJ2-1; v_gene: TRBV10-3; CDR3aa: CAISVGLAGLYNEQFF
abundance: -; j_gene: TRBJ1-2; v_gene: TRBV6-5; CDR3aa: CAISPGLHRGYTF
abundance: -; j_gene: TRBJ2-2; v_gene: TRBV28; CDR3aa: CASSTSSVTGELFF
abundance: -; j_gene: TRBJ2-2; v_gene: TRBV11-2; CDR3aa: CARPGGLTGELFF
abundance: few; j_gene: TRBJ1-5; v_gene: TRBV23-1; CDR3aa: CASSQSGRVVQPQHF
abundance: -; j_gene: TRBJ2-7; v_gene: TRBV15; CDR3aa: CATSRGLPSSYEQYF
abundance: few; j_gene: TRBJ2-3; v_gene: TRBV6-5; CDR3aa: CASSPQTSTDTQYF
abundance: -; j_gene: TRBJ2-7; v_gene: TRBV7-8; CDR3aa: CASSLPGELYEQYF
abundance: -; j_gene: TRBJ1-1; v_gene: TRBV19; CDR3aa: CASSLLQGSGTEAFF
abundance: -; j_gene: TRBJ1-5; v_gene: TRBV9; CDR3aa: CASSPSGQVNQPQHF
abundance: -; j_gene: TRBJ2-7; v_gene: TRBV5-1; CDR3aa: CASSLELGSSYEQYF
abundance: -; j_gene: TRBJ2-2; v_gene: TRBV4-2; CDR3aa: CAGSQAQGNTGELFF
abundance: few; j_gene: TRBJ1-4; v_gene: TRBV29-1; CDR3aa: CSVDEDEKLFF
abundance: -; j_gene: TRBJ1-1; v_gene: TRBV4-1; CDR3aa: CASTSSRGNANTEAFF
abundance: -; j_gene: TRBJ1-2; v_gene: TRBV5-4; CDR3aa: CASSPGPDVGYTF
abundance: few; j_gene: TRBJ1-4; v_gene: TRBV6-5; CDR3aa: CASSYTTGSNEKLFF
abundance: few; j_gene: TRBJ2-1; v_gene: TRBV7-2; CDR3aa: CARGESSYNEQFF
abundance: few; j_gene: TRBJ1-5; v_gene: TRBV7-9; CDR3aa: CASSSGGGRFNQPQHF
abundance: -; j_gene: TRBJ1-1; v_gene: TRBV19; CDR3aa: CASFYRAGDAEAFF
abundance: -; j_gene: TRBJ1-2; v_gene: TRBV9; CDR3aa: CASSVETVFNYGYTF
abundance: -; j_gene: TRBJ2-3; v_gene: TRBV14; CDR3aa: CASSQRRASGTSGRAGTDTQYF
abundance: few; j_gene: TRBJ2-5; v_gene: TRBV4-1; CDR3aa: CASSQDFDRIQETQYF
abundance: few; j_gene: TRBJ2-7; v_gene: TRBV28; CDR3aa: CASLEPTGSYEQYF
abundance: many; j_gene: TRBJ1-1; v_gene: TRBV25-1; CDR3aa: CASSPPIGGNTEAFF
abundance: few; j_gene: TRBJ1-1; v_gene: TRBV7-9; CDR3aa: CASSLVGGQGTEAFF
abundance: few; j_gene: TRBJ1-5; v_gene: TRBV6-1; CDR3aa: CASSASSRERRNQPQHF
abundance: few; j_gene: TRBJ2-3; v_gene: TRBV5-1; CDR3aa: CASSWTSGGAVDTQYF
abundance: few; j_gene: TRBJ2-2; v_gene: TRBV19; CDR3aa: CASSRATNTGELFF
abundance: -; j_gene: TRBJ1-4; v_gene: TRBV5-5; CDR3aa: CASSPHVRVDANEKLFF
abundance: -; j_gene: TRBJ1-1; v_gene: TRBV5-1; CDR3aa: CASSSTGVLNTEAFF
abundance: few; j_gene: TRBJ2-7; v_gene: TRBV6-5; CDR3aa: CASSPGTGPYEQYF
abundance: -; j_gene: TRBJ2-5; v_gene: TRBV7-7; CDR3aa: CASSLRRKPGLAGGETQYF
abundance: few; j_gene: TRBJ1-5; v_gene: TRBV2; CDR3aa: CASSRTSAGPQHF